What follows are 13 T cell receptor beta chains derived from one specimen sequenced in a study of blood T cell repertoires in COVID-19. Assay: immunoSEQ multiplex PCR; the TCRdb copy retains only in-frame clones and omits some. The sample has about 140,000 clones; approximately 78% are singletons. The sequenced sample consisted of peripheral blood. The receptors stem from a woman older than 75 with acute or convalescent COVID-19.

The CDR3 here is CASSQTQGSSYNEQFF. DNA of the CDR3: TGTGCCAGCAGCCAAACACAGGGTAGCTCCTACAATGAGCAGTTCTTC. The chain employs TRBV4-2 and TRBJ2-1, with D tentatively TRBD1 (6 bases). The V gene's germline CDR1 is LGHNA and CDR2 YNFKEQ. V was clipped by 2 bases and J by 0 bases, with 11 bases between them. There are 16 residues in the CDR3.

V gene TRBV3-1 (or the pseudogene TRBV3-2) combines with J gene TRBJ2-7, with D maybe TRBD2 (6 bases). V gave up 1 base and J gave up 2 bases, with 12 bases separating them. This CDR3 region has 15 residues. The germline V gene encodes CDR1 LGHDT and CDR2 YNNKEL (reference sequence). This chain's CDR3 is CASSQVGGLTYEQYF. The DNA for the CDR3 is TGTGCCAGCAGCCAAGTAGGAGGGCTCACCTACGAGCAGTACTTC.

V is TRBV3-1 (or the pseudogene TRBV3-2) and J is TRBJ2-5; possible D gene TRBD2, 5 bases. Trimming shortened V by 5 bases and J by 2 bases, and 12 bases separated the two germline ends. Germline CDR1 and CDR2: LGHDT and YNNKEL (reference sequence). The CDR3 spans 14 residues. The CDR3 DNA follows: TGTGCCAGCAGCGGGGAGTTAGGACAAGAGACCCAGTACTTC. Protein sequence: CASSGELGQETQYF.

This chain uses TRBV5-1 with TRBJ2-3; D unclear. There are 13 residues in the CDR3. V was pared by 5 bases and J by 4 bases, with 11 bases between. The germline V gene encodes CDR1 SGHRS and CDR2 YFSETQ. As DNA, the CDR3 is TGCGCCAGCAGTTACATTTCTTCAGATACGCAGTATTTT. Amino acids: CASSYISSDTQYF.

The chain is built from TRBV2 and TRBJ2-7, with D possibly TRBD2 on 6 matching bases. The CDR3 spans 12 residues. V shed 4 bases and J shed 6 bases, with 10 bases lying between them. Germline V gene data show CDR1 as SNHLY and CDR2 as FYNNEI. CDR3 sequence reads: CASSVVGGEQYF. Written as DNA, the CDR3 is TGTGCCAGCAGTGTGGTCGGGGGCGAGCAGTACTTC.

The chain recombines TRBV30 with TRBJ2-7; TRBD2 is a possible D gene (7 bases). With 5 bases removed from V and 4 bases from J, the gap between germline ends came to 15 bases. Germline CDR1 and CDR2: GTSNPN and SVGIG (reference sequence). The CDR3 runs 13 residues. CDR3 DNA: TGTGCCTGGGGGGGGGCAGCCCGGTACGAGCAGTACTTC. Translating it yields CAWGGAARYEQYF.

V usage is TRBV7-3 and J usage is TRBJ1-5, with unresolved D. V lost 1 base and J lost 6, with 7 bases in between. Germline loops: CDR1 SGHTA, CDR2 FQGTGA. This CDR3 is 13 amino acids long. The chain's CDR3 is CASSLMSGQPQHF. The CDR3, as DNA: TGTGCCAGCAGCTTAATGTCCGGTCAGCCCCAGCATTTT. The entire variable domain, with the rest obtained from reference TRBV7-3 and TRBJ1-5, is as follows: GAGVSQTPSNKVTEKGKYVELRCDPISGHTALYWYRQSLGQGPEFLIYFQGTGAADDSGLPNDRFFAVRPEGSVSTLKIQRTERGDSAVYLCASSLMSGQPQHFGDGTRLSIL.

The chain is built from TRBV13 and TRBJ2-3; tentatively, D is TRBD1 (6 bases). CDR3 size: 13 residues. The V end was cut by 5 bases, the J end by 4 bases, with 10 bases between. Germline V CDR1 and CDR2: PRHDT, FYEKMQ (reference sequence). CDR3 DNA sequence: TGTGCCAGCAGCCTCGACAGGTCAGATACGCAGTATTTT. This codes for CASSLDRSDTQYF.

This clone was observed a handful of times. CDR3 in DNA: TGCAGTGCTAGTAGAGAGGGTGGTTCACCCCTCCACTTT. This sequence encodes CSASREGGSPLHF. V is TRBV20-1 and J is TRBJ1-6; D is ambiguous. The CDR3 extends over 13 amino acids. Germline V gene data show CDR1 as DFQATT and CDR2 as SNEGSKA (reference sequence). V was trimmed by 3 bases and J by 9 bases, leaving 12 bases between them.

The chain employs TRBV27 and TRBJ1-1; 7 bases fit TRBD1. Germline V CDR1 and CDR2: MNHEY, SMNVEV (reference sequence). The ends lost 6 bases at V and 4 bases at J; junction bases unmatched: 14. This CDR3 is 16 amino acids long. The CDR3 nucleotides are TGTGCCAGCAGGCAATTTCCAGGGGGTTGGGGCACTGAAGCTTTCTTT. It encodes CASRQFPGGWGTEAFF.

The rearrangement joins TRBV19 to TRBJ1-6; 9 bases align to TRBD1. The length of the CDR3 is 15 residues. Germline values: CDR1 LNHDA, CDR2 SQIVND (reference sequence). Trimming at V came to 3 bases and at J to 11 bases, leaving 8 bases not matched to a gene. The CDR3 loop reads CASSIGPDRGTPLHF. DNA for the CDR3: TGTGCCAGTAGTATCGGCCCGGACAGGGGAACACCCCTCCACTTT.

V and J are TRBV5-1 and TRBJ2-7, with D possibly matching TRBD2 (7 bases). Trimming pared 4 bases from V and 3 bases from J, leaving 29 bases between. Germline V lookup: CDR1 SGHRS, CDR2 YFSETQ. CDR3 length: 19 residues. DNA of the CDR3: TGCGCCAGCAGCGGGGGGGTTTGGGGGGCCACAGGCGCTTACTACGAGCAGTACTTC. Protein sequence: CASSGGVWGATGAYYEQYF.

The gene calls are TRBV4-1 and TRBJ1-1, with 9 bases aligning to TRBD1. The germline V gene has CDR1 MGHRA and CDR2 YSYEKL. CDR3 size: 16 residues. The V gene end was trimmed by 6 bases and the J gene end by 2 bases; junction bases not matched to a gene: 10. The CDR3 is CASSRLTGQGNTEAFF. Here the CDR3 DNA reads TGCGCCAGCAGTCGACTTACGGGACAGGGTAACACTGAAGCTTTCTTT.